This TCR beta chain was identified during a study of T cell responses to AZD1222 COVID-19 vaccine. Overall study findings and caveats: Donors in the cohort were predominantly white British and more often female, and clonal diversity was possibly underestimated. Nearly half of spike-specific TCRs reportedly target variant regions that are unmutated in the B.1.351 and B.1.1.7 variants. Baseline serology detected seropositivity in only 5 or 6 AZD1222 recipients.

Second-dose intervals near 4 or 12 weeks were combined. Using immunoSEQ multiplex PCR, the repertoire was profiled, and TCRdb retains in-frame clones only, with some absent. This repertoire shows 120,000 to 150,000 clones, 85% to 95% found once; its top ten account for about 10%. Concerning this clone itself: No antigen is known for it.

Germline-derived CDR1 and CDR2 are MGHDK and SYGVNS. The length of the CDR3 is 14 residues. V was pared by 5 bases and J by 0 bases, with 8 bases between. The starting material was peripheral blood, obtained 28 days after the second AZD1222 dose. V usage is TRBV25-1 and J usage is TRBJ1-5; perhaps TRBD1 as D (5 bases). This clonotype was obtained from an adult who received the AZD1222 COVID-19 vaccine. As DNA, the CDR3 is TGTGCCAGCAGTAGACAGAATAGCAATCAGCCCCAGCATTTT. Translated, it gives CASSRQNSNQPQHF.